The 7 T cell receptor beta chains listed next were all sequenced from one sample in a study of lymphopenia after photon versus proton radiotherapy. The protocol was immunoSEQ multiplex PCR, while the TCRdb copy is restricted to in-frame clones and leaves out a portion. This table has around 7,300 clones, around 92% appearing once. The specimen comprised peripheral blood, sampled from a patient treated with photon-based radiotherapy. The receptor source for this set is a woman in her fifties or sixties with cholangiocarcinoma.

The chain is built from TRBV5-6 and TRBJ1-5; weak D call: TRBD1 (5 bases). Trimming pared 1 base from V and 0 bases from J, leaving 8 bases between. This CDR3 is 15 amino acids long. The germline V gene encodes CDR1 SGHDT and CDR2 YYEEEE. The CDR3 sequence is CASSLMGPSNQPQHF. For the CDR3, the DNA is TGTGCCAGCAGCTTGATGGGGCCTAGCAATCAGCCCCAGCATTTT.

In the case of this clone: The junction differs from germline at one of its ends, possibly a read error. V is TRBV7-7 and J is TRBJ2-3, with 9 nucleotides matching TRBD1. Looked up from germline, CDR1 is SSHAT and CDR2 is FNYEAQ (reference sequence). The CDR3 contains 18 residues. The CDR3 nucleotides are TGTGCTAGCAGCCCAAAACCCGGGACAGGGTTCGGTTTAGATACGCAGTATTTT. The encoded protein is CASSPKPGTGFGLDTQYF.

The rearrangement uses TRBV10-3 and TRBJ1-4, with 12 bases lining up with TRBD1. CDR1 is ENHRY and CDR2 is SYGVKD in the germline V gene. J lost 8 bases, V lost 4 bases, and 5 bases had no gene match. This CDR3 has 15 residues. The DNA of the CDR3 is TGTGCCATCAGTGGTGGGACAGGGGGCGGCGAAAAACTGTTTTTT. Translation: CAISGGTGGGEKLFF.

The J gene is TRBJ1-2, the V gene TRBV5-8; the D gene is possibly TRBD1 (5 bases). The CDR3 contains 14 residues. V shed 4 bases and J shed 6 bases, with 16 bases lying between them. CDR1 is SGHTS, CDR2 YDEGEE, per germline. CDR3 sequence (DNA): TGTGCCAGCAGCGAAGGGGTGAGGGGCGATGGCTACACCTTC. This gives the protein CASSEGVRGDGYTF.

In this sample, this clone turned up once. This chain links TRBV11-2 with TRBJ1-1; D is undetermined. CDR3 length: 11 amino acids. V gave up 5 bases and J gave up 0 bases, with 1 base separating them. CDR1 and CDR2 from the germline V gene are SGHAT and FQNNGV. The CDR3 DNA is TGTGCCAGCAGCCTGAACACTGAAGCTTTCTTT. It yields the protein CASSLNTEAFF.

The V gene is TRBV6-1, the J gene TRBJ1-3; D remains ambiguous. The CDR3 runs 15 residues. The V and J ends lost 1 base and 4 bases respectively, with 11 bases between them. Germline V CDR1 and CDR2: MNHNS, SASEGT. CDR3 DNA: TGTGCCAGCAGTGAAGTGCCGTGGAGGGGAAACACCATATATTTT. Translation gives CASSEVPWRGNTIYF.

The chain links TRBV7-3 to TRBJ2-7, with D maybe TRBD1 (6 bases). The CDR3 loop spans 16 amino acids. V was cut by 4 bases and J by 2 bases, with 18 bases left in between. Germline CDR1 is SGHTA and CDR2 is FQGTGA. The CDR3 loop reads CASSWQGFKVTYEQYF. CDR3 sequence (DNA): TGTGCCAGCAGCTGGCAGGGGTTTAAGGTTACCTACGAGCAGTACTTC.